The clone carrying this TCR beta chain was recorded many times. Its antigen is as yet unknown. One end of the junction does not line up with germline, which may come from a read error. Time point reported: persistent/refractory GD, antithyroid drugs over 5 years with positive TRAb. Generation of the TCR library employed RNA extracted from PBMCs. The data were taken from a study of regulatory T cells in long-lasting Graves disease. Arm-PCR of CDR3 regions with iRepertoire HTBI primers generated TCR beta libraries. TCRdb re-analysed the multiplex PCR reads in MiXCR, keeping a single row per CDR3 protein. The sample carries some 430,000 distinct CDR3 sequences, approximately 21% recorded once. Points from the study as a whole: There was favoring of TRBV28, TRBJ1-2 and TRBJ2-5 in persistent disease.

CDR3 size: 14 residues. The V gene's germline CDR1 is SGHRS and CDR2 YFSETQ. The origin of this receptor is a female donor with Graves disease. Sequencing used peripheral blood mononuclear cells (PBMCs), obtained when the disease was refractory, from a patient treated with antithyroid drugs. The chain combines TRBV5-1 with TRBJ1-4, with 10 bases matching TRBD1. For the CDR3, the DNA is TGTGCCAGCAGCACGGGACAGGGGTCTGAAAAACTGTTTTTT. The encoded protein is CASSTGQGSEKLFF.